The rows below give T cell receptor beta chains drawn from one sample of a study of identifying expanded T cells in peripheral blood. The repertoire was sequenced with immunoSEQ multiplex PCR; TCRdb's copy has only in-frame clones and lacks some. The profile shows roughly 81,000 clones, 65% to 85% of them singletons. Material: blood. The receptors shown here come from a person between 18 and 75 years old in good health. CDR3s include the opening cysteine and the closing phenylalanine or tryptophan. D genes are given only for firm matches. Expanded clones are given a class, and other clones once, few, many or no size at all.

size: .
D: .
V: TRBV19
J: TRBJ1-5
CDR3: CASNRGSVGNQPQHF
DNA: TGTGCCAGTAATCGGGGGTCGGTCGGGAATCAGCCCCAGCATTTT

size: .
D: .
V: TRBV25-1
J: TRBJ1-5
CDR3: CASGGFHSNQPQHF
DNA: TGTGCCAGCGGAGGGTTTCATAGCAATCAGCCCCAGCATTTT

size: .
D: TRBD1
V: TRBV19
J: TRBJ1-1
CDR3: CASRATKTGKTEAFF
DNA: TGTGCCAGTAGAGCGACCAAGACAGGGAAGACTGAAGCTTTCTTT

size: .
D: .
V: TRBV7-8
J: TRBJ2-1
CDR3: CASTIRAVASSYNEQFF
DNA: TGTGCCAGCACCATAAGGGCGGTAGCGAGCTCCTACAATGAGCAGTTCTTC

size: .
D: .
V: TRBV28
J: TRBJ1-3
CDR3: CASRRPGNTIYF
DNA: TGTGCCAGCCGGAGGCCCGGAAACACCATATATTTT

size: .
D: TRBD1
V: TRBV19
J: TRBJ2-7
CDR3: CASSILDRVYEQYF
DNA: TGTGCCAGTAGTATACTCGACAGGGTGTACGAGCAGTACTTC

size: few
D: .
V: TRBV11-2
J: TRBJ2-2
CDR3: CASSFGGTSTGELFF
DNA: TGTGCCAGCAGCTTTGGCGGGACGTCCACCGGGGAGCTGTTTTTT

size: once
D: .
V: TRBV29-1
J: TRBJ2-5
CDR3: CSVEGGFQLGETQYF
DNA: TGCAGCGTTGAAGGGGGCTTCCAACTGGGGGAGACCCAGTACTTC

size: .
D: .
V: TRBV9
J: TRBJ1-1
CDR3: CASSFGSEGTEAFF
DNA: TGTGCCAGCAGCTTCGGGAGTGAGGGGACTGAAGCTTTCTTT

size: .
D: .
V: TRBV7-2
J: TRBJ1-2
CDR3: CASSLAGSSLDGYTF
DNA: TGTGCCAGCAGCTTAGCAGGCAGCTCCCTGGATGGCTACACCTTC

size: .
D: .
V: TRBV5-4
J: TRBJ2-1
CDR3: CASSPRGGPYNEQFF
DNA: TGTGCCAGCAGCCCGCGAGGGGGGCCCTACAATGAGCAGTTCTTC

size: .
D: TRBD2
V: TRBV4-2
J: TRBJ2-7
CDR3: CASSRSGLAGGHEQYF
DNA: TGTGCCAGCAGCCGATCGGGGCTAGCGGGAGGGCACGAGCAGTACTTC

size: .
D: TRBD2
V: TRBV27
J: TRBJ2-1
CDR3: CASKSSGPSYNEQFF
DNA: TGTGCCAGCAAATCTAGCGGACCCTCCTACAATGAGCAGTTCTTC

size: few
D: .
V: TRBV29-1
J: TRBJ1-2
CDR3: CSVGQSKGYTF
DNA: TGCAGCGTTGGACAGTCCAAGGGCTACACCTTC

size: .
D: TRBD1
V: TRBV11-2
J: TRBJ2-7
CDR3: CASSFSSTGASDEQYF
DNA: TGTGCCAGCAGCTTCAGCTCGACAGGGGCGTCTGACGAGCAGTACTTC

size: .
D: .
V: TRBV4-1
J: TRBJ2-5
CDR3: CASSQGQRQETQYF
DNA: TGCGCCAGCAGCCAGGGCCAGAGACAAGAGACCCAGTACTTC

size: once
D: TRBD1
V: TRBV5-4
J: TRBJ2-1
CDR3: CASSHQGAGGNEQFF
DNA: TGTGCCAGCAGCCATCAGGGGGCCGGTGGCAATGAGCAGTTCTTC

size: .
D: .
V: TRBV9
J: TRBJ2-3
CDR3: CASSVVSIGADTQYF
DNA: TGTGCCAGCAGCGTAGTTAGCATTGGAGCAGATACGCAGTATTTT

size: .
D: .
V: TRBV2
J: TRBJ1-1
CDR3: CASSRGKAFF
DNA: TGTGCCAGCAGCCGTGGGAAAGCTTTCTTT

size: .
D: .
V: TRBV7-2
J: TRBJ1-6
CDR3: CASSFQGTIGSPLHF
DNA: TGTGCCAGCAGCTTTCAGGGGACGATCGGTTCACCCCTCCACTTT